This T cell receptor (beta chain) was retrieved from a study of cytomegalovirus exposure and HLA in healthy donors. Study observations and caveats: The study carried out a later analysis of TCR beta sequences. It associated 15,000 to 20,000 of them with specific HLA alleles at a false discovery rate of 0.05. The later analysis indicated that the majority of CMV-associated TCR beta chains appeared HLA-restricted. Previous analysis showed most TCR beta V segments were productive about 90% or about 30% of the time. HLA-A and HLA-B allele assignments for most subjects were reportedly predicted accurately using TCR beta sequences.

The trim removed 1 base at V and 3 bases at J, leaving 2 bases unmatched. The CDR3 extends over 14 amino acids. Germline loops: CDR1 KGHSH, CDR2 LQKENI. Details on this clone: Its target is unknown.

The PCR used 60 Vbeta and 13 Jbeta primers. Data came from immunoSEQ multiplex PCR; TCRdb stores just in-frame clones and leaves some out. The sample has 150,000 or so clones; under 85% are singletons. The gene calls are TRBV18 and TRBJ2-7; 8 nucleotides align to TRBD2. This TCR derives from a man in his late teens or twenties in good health and CMV-seronegative. The source material was PBMCs. The CDR3 reads CASSPLGTSYEQYF. The DNA for the CDR3 is TGTGCCAGCTCACCACTAGGGACTAGCTACGAGCAGTACTTC.